This paragraph reports one T cell receptor beta chain. This clone has a handful of counts. Its recognized antigen is unknown. Base qualities are not provided; no much larger clone lies one nucleotide away. The sample belongs to a study of control samples from healthy donors and cancer patients (dated by TCRdb to between 2020 and 2021). CDR1 is given as MNHEY and CDR2 as SMNVEV, both from the germline V gene (reference sequence). The CDR3 measures 14 amino acids from cysteine to phenylalanine. The DNA shown is the 42-base CDR3, in frame from base 1. V is shortened by 7 bases, J by 1 base, and the region joining them spans 13 bases. Libraries came from the immunoSEQ multiplex PCR assay. Held by TCRdb, this immuneACCESS table contains in-frame sequences only and omits some clones. Under half of the omission traces to an unresolved V gene where checked; the cause of the rest is unknown. The sample table records more than 85,000 clones; around 89% of these occur just once. About 3.7% of the sample is taken by the ten largest.

The rearranged segments are TRBV27 and TRBJ1-1; no D gene can be assigned with confidence. Sequenced input: PBMCs. The origin of this receptor is a woman aged 60-75 years with lung cancer. The CDR3 region has the sequence CASNQWATNTEAFF. The DNA reads TGTGCCAGCAACCAATGGGCGACGAACACTGAAGCTTTCTTT.